This is a list of T cell receptor beta chains from one sample in a study of regulatory T cells in long-lasting Graves disease. TCRdb recomputed calls from the multiplex PCR reads with MiXCR, one row per CDR3 protein. The data contain under 500,000 distinct CDR3 sequences, roughly 20% of them singletons. Material: peripheral blood mononuclear cells (PBMCs), obtained when the disease was refractory, from a patient treated with antithyroid drugs. The receptors stem from a female donor with Graves disease. Both conserved end residues are part of each CDR3. The order of the fields is V gene, J gene, clone size, D gene, CDR3 protein, CDR3 DNA. A D gene is named only where the DNA matches it firmly. Rows may omit the clone size; those that give it use once, few, many or a size class.

v_call: TRBV4-1
j_call: TRBJ1-4
clone_size: few
d_call: -
cdr3_aa: CASSQGYAGLAGEEKLFF
cdr3_nt: TGCGCCAGCAGCCAAGGTTACGCCGGTTTGGCGGGGGAGGAAAAACTGTTTTTT

v_call: TRBV19
j_call: TRBJ2-2
clone_size: -
d_call: -
cdr3_aa: CASSILGARTGELFF
cdr3_nt: TGTGCCAGTAGTATTCTGGGGGCGAGAACCGGGGAGCTGTTTTTT

v_call: TRBV5-4
j_call: TRBJ2-5
clone_size: few
d_call: -
cdr3_aa: CASSLDLAGETQYF
cdr3_nt: TGTGCCAGCAGCTTGGATTTGGCGGGAGAGACCCAGTACTTC

v_call: TRBV28
j_call: TRBJ2-7
clone_size: -
d_call: -
cdr3_aa: CASSLRAPEQYF
cdr3_nt: TGTGCCAGCAGTTTACGGGCCCCCGAGCAGTACTTC

v_call: TRBV19
j_call: TRBJ1-4
clone_size: -
d_call: -
cdr3_aa: CASSKGTSGEKLFF
cdr3_nt: TGTGCCAGTAGTAAGGGCACGTCTGGCGAAAAACTGTTTTTT

v_call: TRBV12-3/TRBV12-4
j_call: TRBJ2-7
clone_size: -
d_call: TRBD2
cdr3_aa: CASQLAGGYEQYF
cdr3_nt: TGTGCCTCCCAACTAGCGGGAGGATACGAGCAGTACTTC

v_call: TRBV30
j_call: TRBJ2-7
clone_size: -
d_call: -
cdr3_aa: CAWSVQAGVEQYF
cdr3_nt: TGTGCCTGGAGTGTACAAGCAGGGGTCGAGCAGTACTTC

v_call: TRBV5-4
j_call: TRBJ2-7
clone_size: -
d_call: TRBD1
cdr3_aa: CASSSQTGGLNEQYF
cdr3_nt: TGTGCCAGCAGCTCTCAGACAGGGGGGCTCAACGAGCAGTACTTC

v_call: TRBV5-5
j_call: TRBJ1-4
clone_size: many
d_call: -
cdr3_aa: CASSLASSGEKLFF
cdr3_nt: TGTGCCAGCAGCTTGGCCTCGTCGGGGGAAAAACTGTTTTTT

v_call: TRBV12-3/TRBV12-4
j_call: TRBJ2-5
clone_size: many
d_call: -
cdr3_aa: CASSFLIGTGPSETQYF
cdr3_nt: TGTGCCAGCAGTTTTCTTATAGGAACAGGACCTTCGGAGACCCAGTACTTC

v_call: TRBV7-2
j_call: TRBJ2-7
clone_size: few
d_call: -
cdr3_aa: CASSLRTDYEQYF
cdr3_nt: TGTGCCAGCAGCCTGAGGACAGACTACGAGCAGTACTTC

v_call: TRBV30
j_call: TRBJ1-1
clone_size: -
d_call: TRBD1
cdr3_aa: CAWNTGGRGTEAFF
cdr3_nt: TGTGCCTGGAATACAGGGGGCAGGGGGACTGAAGCTTTCTTT

v_call: TRBV10-3
j_call: TRBJ2-7
clone_size: -
d_call: TRBD2
cdr3_aa: CAISEASGGGLEQYF
cdr3_nt: TGTGCCATCAGTGAGGCTAGCGGGGGAGGACTCGAGCAGTACTTC

v_call: TRBV12-3/TRBV12-4
j_call: TRBJ1-2
clone_size: many
d_call: -
cdr3_aa: CASSFKSTEERLF
cdr3_nt: TGTGCCAGCAGTTTCAAGTCGACAGAGGAACGACTTTTC

v_call: TRBV6-5
j_call: TRBJ1-2
clone_size: many
d_call: -
cdr3_aa: CASSYGGPSFGYTF
cdr3_nt: TGTGCCAGCAGTTACGGGGGACCGTCGTTTGGCTACACCTTC

v_call: TRBV2
j_call: TRBJ2-7
clone_size: many
d_call: TRBD1
cdr3_aa: CASTGTGGYEQYF
cdr3_nt: TGTGCCAGTACCGGGACAGGGGGTTACGAGCAGTACTTC

v_call: TRBV27
j_call: TRBJ1-2
clone_size: many
d_call: TRBD1
cdr3_aa: CASSSRTGTFYGYTF
cdr3_nt: TGTGCCAGCAGTTCCCGGACAGGGACCTTCTATGGCTACACCTTC

v_call: TRBV30
j_call: TRBJ2-2
clone_size: few
d_call: -
cdr3_aa: CAWSKATNTGELFF
cdr3_nt: TGTGCCTGGAGTAAGGCGACGAACACCGGGGAGCTGTTTTTT

v_call: TRBV7-6
j_call: TRBJ2-5
clone_size: few
d_call: TRBD2
cdr3_aa: CASSLLTSGGSETQYF
cdr3_nt: TGTGCCAGCAGCTTACTTACTAGCGGGGGCAGTGAGACCCAGTACTTC

v_call: TRBV28
j_call: TRBJ2-7
clone_size: many
d_call: TRBD2
cdr3_aa: CASSLDLLAGDAYEQYF
cdr3_nt: TGTGCCAGCAGTTTAGACTTGCTAGCGGGAGATGCCTACGAGCAGTACTTC

v_call: TRBV10-1
j_call: TRBJ2-7
clone_size: few
d_call: -
cdr3_aa: CAPDTTSYEQYF
cdr3_nt: TGCGCCCCCGACACCACTTCCTACGAGCAGTACTTC

v_call: TRBV11-3
j_call: TRBJ2-1
clone_size: many
d_call: TRBD2
cdr3_aa: CASSLAGSGIGNEQFF
cdr3_nt: TGTGCCAGCAGCTTAGCTGGTAGCGGGATCGGGAATGAGCAGTTCTTC

v_call: TRBV19
j_call: TRBJ2-1
clone_size: -
d_call: -
cdr3_aa: CASSIEGPRGSEQFF
cdr3_nt: TGTGCCAGTAGTATAGAAGGGCCTAGGGGCAGTGAGCAGTTCTTC

v_call: TRBV3-1
j_call: TRBJ2-7
clone_size: few
d_call: TRBD1
cdr3_aa: CARGQGSRPSFYEQYF
cdr3_nt: TGTGCCAGAGGACAGGGGTCGCGGCCCTCCTTCTACGAGCAGTACTTC

v_call: TRBV12-3/TRBV12-4
j_call: TRBJ1-6
clone_size: many
d_call: -
cdr3_aa: CASSLKVLATLHF
cdr3_nt: TGTGCCAGCAGTTTAAAAGTGCTCGCCACCCTCCACTTT

v_call: TRBV7-9
j_call: TRBJ1-1
clone_size: many
d_call: -
cdr3_aa: CASSPRQLNTEAFF
cdr3_nt: TGTGCCAGCAGCCCAAGACAGTTGAACACTGAAGCTTTCTTT

v_call: TRBV7-2
j_call: TRBJ2-7
clone_size: -
d_call: -
cdr3_aa: CASSSRQASYEQYF
cdr3_nt: TGTGCCAGCAGCTCCCGACAGGCCTCCTACGAGCAGTACTTC

v_call: TRBV19
j_call: TRBJ1-5
clone_size: -
d_call: -
cdr3_aa: CASSTTASSHPRQPQHF
cdr3_nt: TGTGCCAGTAGTACGACAGCTTCCTCCCATCCGAGGCAGCCCCAGCATTTT

v_call: TRBV2
j_call: TRBJ2-7
clone_size: many
d_call: -
cdr3_aa: CASLRDIYEQYF
cdr3_nt: TGTGCCAGCTTACGCGACATCTACGAGCAGTACTTC

v_call: TRBV28
j_call: TRBJ1-2
clone_size: many
d_call: -
cdr3_aa: CASSNGGGYTF
cdr3_nt: TGTGCCAGCAGTAACGGTGGTGGCTACACCTTC

v_call: TRBV2
j_call: TRBJ1-1
clone_size: many
d_call: -
cdr3_aa: CASGEWTLEAFF
cdr3_nt: TGTGCCAGCGGGGAGTGGACACTTGAAGCTTTCTTT

v_call: TRBV7-2
j_call: TRBJ2-5
clone_size: -
d_call: -
cdr3_aa: CASKYPGQETQYF
cdr3_nt: TGTGCCAGCAAATACCCAGGCCAAGAGACCCAGTACTTC

v_call: TRBV27
j_call: TRBJ2-7
clone_size: -
d_call: -
cdr3_aa: CASSSRMLSYEQYF
cdr3_nt: TGTGCCAGCAGTTCTCGGATGCTCTCCTACGAGCAGTACTTC

v_call: TRBV12-3/TRBV12-4
j_call: TRBJ2-7
clone_size: few
d_call: TRBD2
cdr3_aa: CAIMTSGGYEQYF
cdr3_nt: TGTGCCATCATGACTAGCGGTGGCTACGAGCAGTACTTC

v_call: TRBV11-2
j_call: TRBJ2-7
clone_size: many
d_call: -
cdr3_aa: CASSSPGHPYEQYF
cdr3_nt: TGTGCCAGCAGCTCCCCGGGACACCCCTACGAGCAGTACTTC

v_call: TRBV6-1
j_call: TRBJ2-7
clone_size: few
d_call: -
cdr3_aa: CASNDFEGRQYF
cdr3_nt: TGTGCCAGCAACGATTTCGAGGGGAGGCAGTACTTC

v_call: TRBV28
j_call: TRBJ2-3
clone_size: few
d_call: TRBD2
cdr3_aa: CASLGVAQAGVVQYF
cdr3_nt: TGTGCCAGCCTGGGCGTTGCACAAGCGGGAGTTGTGCAGTATTTT

v_call: TRBV2
j_call: TRBJ2-7
clone_size: -
d_call: TRBD1
cdr3_aa: CASSGQGAFYEQYF
cdr3_nt: TGTGCCAGCTCGGGACAGGGGGCTTTCTACGAGCAGTACTTC